Presented here are 9 T cell receptor beta chains from one specimen sequenced in a study of blood T cell repertoires in COVID-19. Measured with immunoSEQ multiplex PCR; TCRdb has only the in-frame clones, and not every one. The table shows roughly 200,000 clones, with under 80% occurring only once. Sample: peripheral blood. These receptors were obtained from a man aged 45 to 65 who had recovered from COVID-19.

J is TRBJ1-4 and V is TRBV4-1, with D unclear. The CDR3 sequence is 14 residues long. CDR1 and CDR2 from the germline V gene are MGHRA and YSYEKL. The germline V and J ends were trimmed by 4 bases and 8 bases, with 14 bases remaining between them. The CDR3 DNA follows: TGCGCCAGCAGCCTCCGTCTTGGGAGGGAAAAACTGTTTTTT. Residues: CASSLRLGREKLFF.

The rearrangement links TRBV7-3 to TRBJ1-2; 10 nucleotides align to TRBD1. The junction had 7 bases not matched to a gene; V was cut back by 5 bases and J by 10 bases. This CDR3 comprises 13 residues. Germline V gene lookup returns CDR1 SGHTA and CDR2 FQGTGA. The CDR3, as DNA: TGTGCCAGCAGCCCCAGTGGGACAGGGGACTACACCTTC. Its protein product is CASSPSGTGDYTF.

This clone was counted a single time. The chain combines TRBV19 with TRBJ1-5; D possibly corresponds to TRBD1 (6 bases). The germline CDR1 and CDR2 sequences are LNHDA and SQIVND (reference sequence). Trimming removed 9 bases from V and 5 bases from J, with 17 bases in between. The CDR3 totals 14 residues. The CDR3, as DNA: TGTGCCAGCTCACGGACAGCCCAGGATCAGCCCCAGCATTTT. Translating it yields CASSRTAQDQPQHF.

This chain connects TRBV30 to TRBJ1-4; possible D gene TRBD1, 5 bases. The V gene's germline CDR1 is GTSNPN and CDR2 SVGIG (reference sequence). The ends were cut back, 6 bases at V and 4 bases at J, with 12 bases in the middle. The length of the CDR3 is 13 residues. CDR3: CACPDRVNEKLFF. In DNA, the CDR3 is TGTGCCTGTCCCGACAGAGTTAATGAAAAACTGTTTTTT.

The chain links TRBV11-3 to TRBJ2-4, with no clear D. The CDR3 totals 13 residues. CDR1 SGHNT and CDR2 YENEEA come from the germline V gene. Trimming removed 4 bases from V and 13 bases from J, with 17 bases in between. The CDR3 DNA is TGTGCCAGCAGCTACACTCGGATCGGAGACCAGTACTTC. Translating gives CASSYTRIGDQYF.

With regard to this clone: The sample carries other DNA sequences with the same CDR3. The chain uses TRBV3-1 (or the pseudogene TRBV3-2) and TRBJ2-7, with D perhaps TRBD2 (5 bases). CDR1 and CDR2 (germline): LGHDT, YNNKEL (reference sequence). The CDR3 sequence is 12 residues long. V dropped 3 bases and J dropped 4 bases, with 7 bases sitting between them. Written as DNA, the CDR3 is TGTGCCAGCAGCCACGGAGGATACGAGCAGTACTTC. This codes for CASSHGGYEQYF.

The CDR3: CASSFTELSYEQYF. In nucleotides, the CDR3 is TGTGCCAGCAGCTTTACAGAGCTCTCCTACGAGCAGTACTTC. The chain has TRBV7-8 and TRBJ2-7, with unresolved D. V was shortened by 3 bases and J by 0 bases, with 9 bases between the two germline ends. Germline assignment: CDR1 SGHVS and CDR2 FQNEAQ. This CDR3 is built from 14 residues.

The chain couples TRBV27 to TRBJ1-2, with TRBD1 identical over 9 bases. The V segment lost 6 bases and the J segment 7 bases; nucleotides outside the gene matches: 6. The CDR3 runs 13 residues. Germline lookup yields CDR1 MNHEY and CDR2 SMNVEV (reference sequence). The CDR3 reads CASRVTGGFGYTF. CDR3 coding DNA: TGTGCCAGCAGGGTAACAGGGGGCTTTGGCTACACCTTC.

This clone was seen a handful of times. V gene TRBV11-2 combines with J gene TRBJ1-2, with TRBD1 matching 9 bases. V was clipped by 0 bases and J by 13 bases; unmatched bases: 6. CDR1 is SGHAT and CDR2 is FQNNGV in the germline V gene. This CDR3 has 13 residues. The CDR3, as DNA: TGTGCCAGCAGCTTAGAACGGACAGGGGTATCCACCTTC. This sequence encodes CASSLERTGVSTF.